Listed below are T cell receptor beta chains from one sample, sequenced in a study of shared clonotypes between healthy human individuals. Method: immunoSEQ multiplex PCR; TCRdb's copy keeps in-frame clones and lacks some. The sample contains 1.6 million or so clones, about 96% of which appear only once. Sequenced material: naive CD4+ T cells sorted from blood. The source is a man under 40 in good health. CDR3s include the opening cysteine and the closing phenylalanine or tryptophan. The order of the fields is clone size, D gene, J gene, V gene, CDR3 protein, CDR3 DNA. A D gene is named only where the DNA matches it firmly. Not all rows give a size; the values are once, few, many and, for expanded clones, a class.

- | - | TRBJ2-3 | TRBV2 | CASRRVKGGDTQYF | TGTGCCAGCAGGCGAGTAAAGGGAGGAGATACGCAGTATTTT
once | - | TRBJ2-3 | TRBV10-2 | CASSVITTDTQYF | TGCGCCAGCAGTGTTATCACCACAGATACGCAGTATTTT
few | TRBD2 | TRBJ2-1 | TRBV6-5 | CASSYGLAGGDNEQFF | TGTGCCAGCAGTTACGGGCTAGCGGGAGGGGACAATGAGCAGTTCTTC
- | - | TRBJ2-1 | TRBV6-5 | CASSYSMQVDYNEQFF | TGTGCCAGCAGTTACAGTATGCAGGTTGACTACAATGAGCAGTTCTTC
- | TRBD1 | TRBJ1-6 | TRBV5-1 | CASSLATGVNSPLHF | TGCGCCAGCAGCTTGGCGACAGGGGTGAATTCACCCCTCCACTTT
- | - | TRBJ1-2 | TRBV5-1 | CASSFFPGQKYGYTF | TGCGCCAGCAGCTTCTTCCCCGGACAGAAGTATGGCTACACCTTC
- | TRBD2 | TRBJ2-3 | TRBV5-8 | CASSPNLFSGAPADTQYF | TGTGCCAGCAGCCCAAACCTTTTTAGCGGGGCTCCGGCAGATACGCAGTATTTT
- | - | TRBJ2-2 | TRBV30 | CAWSRSPRITGELFF | TGTGCCTGGAGTAGGTCCCCAAGGATCACCGGGGAGCTGTTTTTT
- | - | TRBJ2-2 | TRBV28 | CASASQGSTGELFF | TGTGCCAGCGCCTCGCAGGGGAGCACCGGGGAGCTGTTTTTT
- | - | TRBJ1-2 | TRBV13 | CASFRGLGAGYTF | TGTGCCAGCTTCCGGGGATTAGGGGCTGGCTACACCTTC
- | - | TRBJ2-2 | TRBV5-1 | CASSLKGANTGELFF | TGCGCCAGCAGCTTGAAGGGAGCGAACACCGGGGAGCTGTTTTTT
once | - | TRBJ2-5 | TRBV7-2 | CASSQMQGPGTQYF | TGTGCCAGCAGCCAAATGCAGGGGCCCGGGACCCAGTACTTC
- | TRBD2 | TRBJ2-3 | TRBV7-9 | CASSLGVARELAKDTQYF | TGTGCCAGCAGCTTAGGGGTAGCGCGGGAGTTGGCTAAAGATACGCAGTATTTT
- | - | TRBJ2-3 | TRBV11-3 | CASSPGVWADTQYF | TGTGCCAGCAGCCCAGGGGTATGGGCAGATACGCAGTATTTT
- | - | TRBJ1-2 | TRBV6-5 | CASSPIGTGHYGYTF | TGTGCCAGCAGTCCCATCGGAACAGGGCACTATGGCTACACCTTC
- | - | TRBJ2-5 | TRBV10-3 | CATRGGGTPETQYF | TGTGCCACCAGGGGGGGAGGTACCCCAGAGACCCAGTACTTC
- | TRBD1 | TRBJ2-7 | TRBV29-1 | CSGRTGDYEQYF | TGCAGCGGGAGAACAGGGGACTACGAGCAGTACTTC
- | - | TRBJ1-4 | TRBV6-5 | CASTPYIGTNEKLFF | TGTGCCAGCACCCCGTACATCGGGACTAATGAAAAACTGTTTTTT
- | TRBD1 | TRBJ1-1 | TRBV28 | CASSLVRGFRNTEAFF | TGTGCCAGCAGTTTAGTCAGGGGGTTTCGGAACACTGAAGCTTTCTTT
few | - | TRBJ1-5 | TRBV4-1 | CASSQGDSGPNNQPQHF | TGCGCCAGCAGCCAAGGCGATTCAGGTCCCAACAATCAGCCCCAGCATTTT
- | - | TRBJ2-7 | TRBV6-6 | CAFDGGQYEQYF | TGTGCCTTCGACGGGGGCCAATACGAGCAGTACTTC
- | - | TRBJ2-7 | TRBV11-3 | CASSLETRSEQYF | TGTGCCAGCAGCTTGGAGACTAGGAGCGAGCAGTACTTC
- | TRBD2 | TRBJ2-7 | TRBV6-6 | CASSLGLAVYSYEQYF | TGTGCCAGCAGCCTGGGACTAGCGGTGTACTCCTACGAGCAGTACTTC
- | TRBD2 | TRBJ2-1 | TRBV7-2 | CASSFQLAGGNEQFF | TGTGCCAGCAGCTTTCAACTAGCGGGAGGCAATGAGCAGTTCTTC
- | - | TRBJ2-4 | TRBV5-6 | CASSLWSRSPSERNIQYF | TGTGCCAGCAGCTTGTGGTCTCGATCCCCTAGCGAGCGAAACATTCAGTACTTC
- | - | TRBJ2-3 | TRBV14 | CASSQEGYTQYF | TGTGCCAGCAGCCAAGAGGGGTATACGCAGTATTTT
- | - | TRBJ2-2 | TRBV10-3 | CAISGVAGELFF | TGTGCCATCTCCGGGGTGGCCGGGGAGCTGTTTTTT
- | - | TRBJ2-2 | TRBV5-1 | CASSFDPVGVGELFF | TGCGCCAGCAGCTTCGATCCTGTCGGGGTCGGGGAGCTGTTTTTT
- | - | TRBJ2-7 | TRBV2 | CASSPPRSYEQYF | TGTGCCAGCAGCCCCCCTAGATCCTACGAGCAGTACTTC
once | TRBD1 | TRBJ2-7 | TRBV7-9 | CASSPNPPRDRTYEQYF | TGTGCCAGCAGCCCAAACCCCCCCCGGGACAGGACCTACGAGCAGTACTTC
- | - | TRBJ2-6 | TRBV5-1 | CASSFFQGRSGANVLTF | TGCGCCAGCAGCTTCTTTCAGGGCCGCTCTGGGGCCAACGTCCTGACTTTC
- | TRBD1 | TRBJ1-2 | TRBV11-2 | CASSLGGQGYYGYTF | TGTGCCAGCAGCTTAGGGGGACAGGGCTACTATGGCTACACCTTC
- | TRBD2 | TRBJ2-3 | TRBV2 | CASLREGDTQYF | TGTGCCAGCCTTCGGGAGGGGGATACGCAGTATTTT
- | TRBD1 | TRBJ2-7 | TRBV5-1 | CASSLGQGTSSYEQYF | TGCGCCAGCAGCCTCGGACAGGGGACGAGCTCCTACGAGCAGTACTTC
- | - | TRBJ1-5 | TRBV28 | CASRDSNQPQHF | TGTGCCAGCAGAGACAGCAATCAGCCCCAGCATTTT
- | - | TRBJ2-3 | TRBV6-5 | CASSYSRGVTDTQYF | TGTGCCAGCAGTTACTCGAGAGGGGTGACAGATACGCAGTATTTT
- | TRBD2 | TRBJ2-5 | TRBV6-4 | CATIEGREWRETQYF | TGTGCCACCATCGAGGGGCGGGAGTGGAGAGAGACCCAGTACTTC
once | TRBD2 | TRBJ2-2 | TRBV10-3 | CAITGTSGNTGELFF | TGTGCCATCACCGGGACTAGCGGGAACACCGGGGAGCTGTTTTTT
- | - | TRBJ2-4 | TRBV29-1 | CSVLSGGNIQYF | TGCAGCGTCTTGAGTGGGGGAAACATTCAGTACTTC
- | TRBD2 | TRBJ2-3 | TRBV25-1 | CASSDRGGSTDTQYF | TGTGCCAGCAGTGATCGGGGGGGAAGCACAGATACGCAGTATTTT